Described below is a single T cell receptor beta chain sequence and its context. The CDR3 extends over 15 amino acids. Germline CDR1 SEHNR, CDR2 FQNEAQ (reference sequence). V was shortened by 5 bases and J by 5 bases, with 15 bases between the two germline ends. Unsorted samples used some 90 million PBMCs for genomic DNA. TCRdb keeps only in-frame clones here, not all; method: immunoSEQ multiplex PCR. The table records approximately 500,000 clones, approximately 79% of them present only once. This entry belongs to a study of shared clonotypes between healthy human individuals. The specimen was PBMCs. The chain employs TRBV7-9 and TRBJ2-2, with D possibly TRBD2 on 6 matching bases. This TCR was recovered from a woman aged 40-49 years in good health. Some clones in this sample may be carry-over from other donors' samples. This CDR3 is CASSRNLEGTGELFF. DNA of the CDR3: TGTGCCAGCAGCCGCAACCTGGAGGGTACCGGGGAGCTGTTTTTT.